Shown below are 13 T cell receptor beta chains from a single sample sequenced in a study of identical twins. TCRdb analysed the 5' RACE reads with MiXCR anew, one entry per CDR3 protein. The sample contains more than 1.5 million distinct CDR3 sequences, about 32% of which appear only once. Specimen: cord blood. The origin of the receptors is a newborn girl in good health.

A remark on this clonotype: One end of the junction fails to match germline, which may point to a read error. The chain has TRBV5-1 and TRBJ2-5; TRBD2 matches at 7 bases. The germline gives CDR1 SGHRS, CDR2 YFSETQ. This CDR3 has 14 residues. The chain's CDR3 is CTSSVGTTRETQYF. Written as DNA, the CDR3 is TGCACCAGCAGCGTGGGGACTACAAGGGAGACCCAGTACTTC.

This clonotype has just a few counts. The chain combines TRBV7-9 with TRBJ1-2; 7 nucleotides line up with TRBD1. This CDR3 is built from 15 residues. Germline trimming cut 7 bases from V and 4 bases from J; bases unmatched to any gene: 12. Germline CDR1 and CDR2: SEHNR and FQNEAQ (reference sequence). CDR3 sequence (DNA): TGTGCCAGCAACGCTTTTGACAGGGCTCCCTATGGCTACACCTTC. It translates to CASNAFDRAPYGYTF.

In regard to this clonotype: A read error is possible here, since a much larger clone lies one base away. The chain has TRBV29-1 and TRBJ2-3; 7 bases are a match to TRBD1. The CDR3 runs to 13 residues. The germline V gene encodes CDR1 SQVTM and CDR2 ANQGSEA. CDR3 nucleotide sequence: TGCAGCGTTGGGGGACAGCCGGCAGATGCGCAGTATTTT. This codes for CSVGGQPADAQYF.

This clonotype occurred a few times. The chain employs TRBV3-1 and TRBJ1-1; D gene uncertain. The length of the CDR3 is 13 residues. Trimming took off 1 base at V and 6 bases at J, with 9 bases between the two ends. Germline CDR1 LGHDT, CDR2 YNNKEL (reference sequence). CDR3 nucleotide sequence: TGTGCCAGCAGCCAAGGGGGAAGAGCTGAAGCTTTCTTT. Protein: CASSQGGRAEAFF.

The chain recombines TRBV12-3 or TRBV12-4 with TRBJ2-1; D is uncertain. Trimming stripped 6 bases from V and 10 bases from J, with 16 bases between. CDR3 length equals 13 residues. The CDR3 sequence is CASRIGAAPEQFF. Here the CDR3 DNA reads TGTGCCAGCAGGATAGGTGCGGCACCAGAGCAGTTCTTC.

This clonotype has more than one count but fewer than ten. The chain recombines TRBV20-1 with TRBJ2-7; D ambiguous. The J call may be in error: the DNA end matches TRBJ2-5 better. The germline gives CDR1 DFQATT, CDR2 SNEGSKA (reference sequence). The CDR3 consists of 15 residues. Here the CDR3 DNA reads TGCAGTGCTAGAGATTCAGAATACCTTGGGGAGACCCAGTACTTC. This codes for CSARDSEYLGETQYF.

The chain's CDR3 is CASSQYEGAGYGYTF. The CDR3 DNA sequence: TGTGCCAGCAGCCAATATGAGGGGGCGGGATATGGCTACACCTTC. The chain has TRBV3-1 and TRBJ1-2; TRBD1 agrees at 7 bases. The CDR3 is 15 residues long. Per germline, CDR1 LGHDT and CDR2 YNNKEL (reference sequence). After removal of 2 bases from V and 5 bases from J, the junction contained 8 bases not matched to a gene. Together with reference TRBV3-1 and TRBJ1-2, the CDR3 gives the full variable domain: DTAVSQTPKYLVTQMGNDKSIKCEQNLGHDTMYWYKQDSKKFLKIMFSYNNKELIINETVPNRFSPKSPDKAHLNLHINSLELGDSAVYFCASSQYEGAGYGYTFGSGTRLTVV.

The chain carries TRBV6-6 and TRBJ2-7, with a possible D match to TRBD1 (5 bases). Trimming cost V 6 bases and J 8 bases, with 20 bases left between them. This CDR3 comprises 14 residues. Per the germline V gene, CDR1 is MNHNY and CDR2 is SVGAGI (reference sequence). The CDR3 loop is CASRPQSSWGKQYF. The CDR3 region has the DNA TGTGCCAGCAGACCACAGTCTAGTTGGGGCAAGCAGTACTTC.

This clonotype was found a few times. This chain uses TRBV5-4 with TRBJ2-3; perhaps TRBD2 as D (5 bases). Germline V lookup: CDR1 SGHNT, CDR2 YYREEE (reference sequence). The V end was cut by 4 bases, the J end by 9 bases, with 24 bases between. The length of the CDR3 is 16 residues. The CDR3: CASSPTPADSGETQYF. The DNA for the CDR3 is TGTGCCAGCAGCCCTACCCCAGCGGACTCCGGGGAAACGCAGTATTTT.

This chain links TRBV4-1 with TRBJ1-2; no definite D call. In germline, CDR1 is MGHRA, CDR2 YSYEKL. The V gene lost 5 bases and the J gene lost 7 bases, with 26 bases spanning the gap. The CDR3 spans 17 residues. The CDR3 DNA reads TGCGCCAGCAGCTCGCCCCAAAGGAGTCAGAACCGTGGTGGCTACACCTTC. This codes for CASSSPQRSQNRGGYTF.

The V and J genes are TRBV20-1 and TRBJ1-4, with TRBD1 identical over 7 bases. The CDR3 runs 14 residues. Germline V gives CDR1 DFQATT, CDR2 SNEGSKA (reference sequence). The V and J ends lost 6 bases and 0 bases, in that order; junction bases with no gene match: 4. Written as DNA, the CDR3 is TGCAGTGCCAGGGACAGACCAACTAATGAAAAACTGTTTTTT. Protein: CSARDRPTNEKLFF.

The genes are TRBV25-1 and TRBJ2-2, with TRBD2 matching 7 bases. After removal of 2 bases from V and 0 bases from J, the junction contained 9 bases not matched to a gene. Germline V lookup: CDR1 MGHDK, CDR2 SYGVNS. This CDR3 has 18 residues. CDR3 DNA: TGTGCCAGCAGTGAAATGGGGGGAGGGACCGCGAACACCGGGGAGCTGTTTTTT. It specifies CASSEMGGGTANTGELFF.

V and J are TRBV20-1 and TRBJ2-1; TRBD2 matches 8 bases. The germline gives CDR1 DFQATT, CDR2 SNEGSKA (reference sequence). V shed 3 bases, J shed 5 bases, and the junction held 3 bases outside the gene matches. The CDR3 is 13 amino acids. The CDR3 loop is CSASGRGDNEQFF. CDR3 DNA sequence: TGCAGTGCTAGCGGGAGGGGTGACAATGAGCAGTTCTTC.